The entry below gives a single T cell receptor (beta chain) sequence along with its context. There are a few counts of this clonotype. The specificity of this receptor is unknown. The input lacks base qualities; no much larger clone sits a single base away. The sample belongs to a study listed by TCRdb under 2016. Receptors were amplified or captured by RT-PCR. For sequencing, an Illumina MiSeq was employed. Using fastp at Q25 and MiXCR, TCRdb reprocessed the public reads and kept productive beta chains. A single entry per CDR3 protein holds the most common genes and DNA from its merged rows. The table for this sample lists about 680,000 distinct CDR3 sequences; approximately 14% of them were counted only once. Jointly, the top ten make up 3.6% of the sample. V is cut back by 3 bases and J by 0 bases, with 2 bases in the junction unmatched. The CDR3 spans 15 residues, from the cysteine through the phenylalanine. Of the read, only the CDR3 DNA is kept; its 45 bases are in frame from base 1. Per the germline V gene (reference sequence), LGHDT is the CDR1 and YNNKEL is the CDR2.

The sequenced material came from memory CD4+ T cells from blood. The V and J segments used are TRBV3-1 and TRBJ2-1; 7 nucleotides in the junction match TRBD1. The receptor's source is a female donor in good health, serving as a healthy control. CDR3 region: CASSQTGNSYNEQFF. The nucleotide sequence reads TGTGCCAGCAGCCAGACAGGGAACTCCTACAATGAGCAGTTCTTC.